This T cell receptor (beta chain) was recovered during a study of T cell responses to AZD1222 COVID-19 vaccine. The V segment lost 3 bases and the J segment 5 bases; nucleotides outside the gene matches: 5. Germline CDR1 is SGHTA and CDR2 is FQGTGA. The CDR3 extends over 15 amino acids. Method: immunoSEQ multiplex PCR; TCRdb's copy keeps in-frame clones and lacks some. Among about 120,000 clones listed, 85% to 95% were seen once. The rearrangement links TRBV7-3 to TRBJ2-1; TRBD2 matches at 9 bases. This sequence originates from an adult who received the AZD1222 COVID-19 vaccine. The material was peripheral blood, obtained 28 days after the second AZD1222 dose. As DNA, the CDR3 is TGTGCCAGCAGCTTTAGCGGGAGAGAGAACAATGAGCAGTTCTTC. Encoded protein: CASSFSGRENNEQFF.